The clone carrying this T cell receptor beta chain was observed at least ten times. Its antigen is not known. The data were taken from a study of T-cell reconstitution after alpha-beta-depleted transplantation in children. Study outcomes and limitations: Reportedly, alpha-beta T cells present about two months post-transplant originated from several hundred expanded clones of graft origin.

Unique molecular identifiers tagged the TCRbeta library. TCRdb redid the calling of the PCR reads with MiXCR, one entry per CDR3 protein. The sample yields approximately 170,000 distinct CDR3 sequences, roughly 11% seen once. CDR3 size: 13 residues. Trimming took 4 bases from V and 8 from J, leaving 16 bases between them. CDR1 and CDR2 (germline): DFQATT, SNEGSKA (reference sequence). This specimen was PBMCs, taken before TCRalphabeta/CD19-depleted stem cell transplant. This clonotype was obtained from a boy aged 2 to 10 with acute myeloid leukemia, due to receive a stem cell transplant. The chain joins TRBV20-1 to TRBJ2-3; D call uncertain. CDR3 amino acids: CSAKPHLLPTQYF. CDR3 DNA sequence: TGCAGTGCTAAGCCACACCTCCTTCCTACGCAGTATTTT.